The 27 T cell receptor beta chains given below trace back to one sample, sequenced in a study of blood T cell repertoires in COVID-19. The repertoire was sequenced with immunoSEQ multiplex PCR; TCRdb's copy has only in-frame clones and lacks some. This table has approximately 150,000 clones, about four fifths appearing once. Sequencing was carried out using PBMCs or T cells enriched from blood (not recorded which). The receptors here all came from a man aged 55 to 69 who had recovered from COVID-19.

The V call is TRBV7-2, the J call TRBJ1-1, with unresolved D. The CDR3 is 14 residues long. V was trimmed by 3 bases and J by 3 bases, leaving 11 bases between them. Looked up from germline, CDR1 is SGHTA and CDR2 is FQGNSA. The CDR3 spells CASSLKWGDTEAFF. CDR3 nucleotide sequence: TGTGCCAGCAGCTTGAAGTGGGGAGACACTGAAGCTTTCTTT.

The gene calls are TRBV28 and TRBJ2-7; 7 bases align to TRBD1. V dropped 3 bases and J dropped 3; count of bases not matched to a gene: 5. CDR3 length: 14 amino acids. The germline CDR1 and CDR2 sequences are MDHEN and SYDVKM. For the CDR3, the DNA is TGTGCCAGCAGTTTCAAGGGGGCGCACTACGAGCAGTACTTC. Translating it yields CASSFKGAHYEQYF.

The genes are TRBV7-9 and TRBJ1-3; 8 nucleotides line up with TRBD1. J lost 0 bases, V lost 5 bases, and 15 bases had no gene match. Germline CDR1 reads SEHNR; CDR2 reads FQNEAQ (reference sequence). There are 19 residues in the CDR3. The CDR3 DNA is TGTGCCAGCAGCCCTGCCCCGGGGACAGGAATATTCTCTGGAAACACCATATATTTT. Residues: CASSPAPGTGIFSGNTIYF.

V and J are TRBV5-4 and TRBJ2-7; D not certain. The V gene's germline CDR1 is SGHNT and CDR2 YYREEE (reference sequence). This CDR3 has 13 residues. With 1 base removed from V and 5 bases from J, the gap between germline ends came to 10 bases. The CDR3: CASSLSHLDEQYF. The CDR3 DNA is TGTGCCAGCAGCTTGTCACACCTGGACGAGCAGTACTTC.

The chain links TRBV11-2 to TRBJ2-5; possibly TRBD1 for D (6 bases). The CDR3 sequence is 13 residues long. V lost 5 bases to trimming and J lost 4 bases, with 11 bases between them. Germline values: CDR1 SGHAT, CDR2 FQNNGV. The CDR3, as DNA: TGTGCCAGCAGCACACAGGGTATAGAGACCCAGTACTTC. Protein sequence: CASSTQGIETQYF.

V usage is TRBV7-8 and J usage is TRBJ1-3; D is ambiguous. CDR3 length: 16 residues. Germline V gene data show CDR1 as SGHVS and CDR2 as FQNEAQ. V was shortened by 5 bases and J by 0 bases, with 14 bases between the two germline ends. CDR3 amino acids: CASSLPAGFSGNTIYF. In nucleotides, the CDR3 is TGTGCCAGCAGCCTGCCGGCAGGTTTCTCTGGAAACACCATATATTTT. The full variable domain, in which reference TRBV7-8 and TRBJ1-3 provide the parts outside the CDR3, is GAGVSQSPRYKVAKRGQDVALRCDPISGHVSLFWYQQALGQGPEFLTYFQNEAQLDKSGLPSDRFFAERPEGSVSTLKIQRTQQEDSAVYLCASSLPAGFSGNTIYFGEGSWLTVV.

This chain links TRBV7-2 with TRBJ2-7; D call uncertain. The CDR3 totals 16 residues. Germline CDR1 is SGHTA and CDR2 is FQGNSA. The germline V and J ends were trimmed by 1 base and 4 bases, with 17 bases remaining between them. CDR3 protein: CASSLGPAQVKYEQYF. CDR3 DNA: TGTGCCAGCAGCTTAGGGCCAGCCCAGGTCAAATACGAGCAGTACTTC.

The chain has TRBV24-1 and TRBJ2-2, with 12 bases identical to TRBD2. The CDR3 loop spans 17 amino acids. Germline V gives CDR1 KGHDR, CDR2 SFDVKD. J was trimmed by 5 bases and V by 4 bases; bases with no gene match: 7. CDR3 DNA sequence: TGTGCCACCAGTGACCCGACTAGCGGGAGCGGAACCGGGGAGCTGTTTTTT. Residues: CATSDPTSGSGTGELFF.

This clone was seen only once. V usage is TRBV2 and J usage is TRBJ2-2; TRBD1 might be the D (6 bases). Germline values: CDR1 SNHLY, CDR2 FYNNEI. Trimming removed 9 bases from V and 2 bases from J, with 10 bases in between. The CDR3 extends over 13 amino acids. The CDR3 spells CASPGQNTGELFF. CDR3 coding DNA: TGTGCCAGTCCGGGACAAAACACCGGGGAGCTGTTTTTT.

This chain links TRBV6-5 with TRBJ1-2; 7 bases are a match to TRBD1. V dropped 6 bases and J dropped 8; count of bases not matched to a gene: 6. CDR3 size: 12 residues. The germline V gene has CDR1 MNHEY and CDR2 SVGAGI. DNA of the CDR3: TGTGCCAGCAGCGGGACAGTCTTAGGCTACACCTTC. Amino acid sequence: CASSGTVLGYTF.

This clone was counted a single time. This rearrangement joins TRBV28 to TRBJ2-5, with 7 bases that match TRBD1. CDR1 is MDHEN and CDR2 is SYDVKM in the germline V gene. There are 15 residues in the CDR3. V was pared by 6 bases and J by 5 bases, with 12 bases of the junction left unmatched. CDR3: CASSYLTGPQETQYF. DNA for the CDR3: TGTGCCAGCAGCTACTTGACAGGGCCTCAGGAGACCCAGTACTTC.

This clone was seen only once. V gene TRBV9 combines with J gene TRBJ2-1; D might be TRBD1 (5 bases). The germline gives CDR1 SGDLS, CDR2 YYNGEE. The CDR3 consists of 14 residues. V was cut by 4 bases and J by 4 bases, with 12 bases left in between. The CDR3 region is CASSPGWDYNEQFF. CDR3 nucleotide sequence: TGTGCCAGCAGCCCAGGGTGGGATTACAATGAGCAGTTCTTC.

The genes are TRBV28 and TRBJ1-5, with 7 nucleotides matching TRBD1. This CDR3 comprises 15 residues. V gave up 3 bases and J gave up 2 bases; unmatched junction bases: 4. Germline CDR1 MDHEN, CDR2 SYDVKM. For the CDR3, the DNA is TGTGCCAGCAGTTTCGACAGGGTCGGCAATCAGCCCCAGCATTTT. As protein: CASSFDRVGNQPQHF.

The J gene is TRBJ2-5, the V gene TRBV19; weak D call: TRBD2 (6 bases). Germline V lookup: CDR1 LNHDA, CDR2 SQIVND (reference sequence). V shed 1 base and J shed 5 bases, with 14 bases lying between them. The CDR3 is made up of 15 amino acids. CDR3 residues: CASSIGGAEWETQYF. In DNA form, the CDR3 reads TGTGCCAGTAGTATAGGCGGGGCGGAGTGGGAGACCCAGTACTTC.

The genes are TRBV27 and TRBJ2-3; D gene uncertain. Per germline, CDR1 MNHEY and CDR2 SMNVEV (reference sequence). The CDR3 has 18 residues. The ends were cut back, 5 bases at V and 2 bases at J, with 23 bases in the middle. The CDR3 DNA follows: TGTGCCAGCAGTCCACCCTTCCGTAGAGGATCGGTCACAGATACGCAGTATTTT. Protein sequence: CASSPPFRRGSVTDTQYF.

The chain has TRBV29-1 and TRBJ2-7, with 10 nucleotides matching TRBD1. V shed 7 bases and J 7 bases; nucleotides not matched to a gene: 7. The CDR3 covers 12 residues. The germline V gene encodes CDR1 SQVTM and CDR2 ANQGSEA. The CDR3 DNA reads as TGCAGCGCCAGACAGGGGGCACGGGAGCAGTACTTC. Its protein is CSARQGAREQYF.

The chain links TRBV11-2 to TRBJ2-5; D remains unclear. The germline V gene has CDR1 SGHAT and CDR2 FQNNGV. The ends were cut back, 0 bases at V and 5 bases at J, with 10 bases in the middle. The CDR3 runs to 14 residues. The CDR3 sequence is CASSLEGPGETQYF. In nucleotides, the CDR3 is TGTGCCAGCAGCTTAGAGGGTCCCGGGGAGACCCAGTACTTC. Looking up the rest from reference TRBV11-2 and TRBJ2-5 gives the full variable domain: EAGVAQSPRYKIIEKRQSVAFWCNPISGHATLYWYQQILGQGPKLLIQFQNNGVVDDSQLPKDRFSAERLKGVDSTLKIQPAKLEDSAVYLCASSLEGPGETQYFGPGTRLLVL.

This clone occurred many times. The chain couples TRBV5-5 to TRBJ2-2; no firm D call. Germline V gene sequence: CDR1 SGHKS, CDR2 YYEKEE (reference sequence). The CDR3 has 13 amino acids. Trimming took off 4 bases at V and 7 bases at J, with 11 bases between the two ends. This CDR3 is CASSAQRIGELFF. The CDR3 bases are TGTGCCAGCAGCGCCCAGAGGATCGGGGAGCTGTTTTTT.

This chain uses TRBV5-1 with TRBJ2-1; TRBD2 is a possible D gene (6 bases). In germline, CDR1 is SGHRS, CDR2 YFSETQ. Trimming cost V 0 bases and J 9 bases, with 22 bases left between them. This CDR3 contains 17 residues. In nucleotides, the CDR3 is TGCGCCAGCAGCTTGGGAAGACTTGGCATGGGGGGAATTGAGCAGTTCTTC. This translates into CASSLGRLGMGGIEQFF.

V is TRBV5-1 and J is TRBJ1-2; 11 nucleotides line up with TRBD1. The CDR3 runs to 14 residues. The V segment lost 0 bases and the J segment 7 bases; nucleotides outside the gene matches: 2. CDR1 and CDR2 (germline): SGHRS, YFSETQ. DNA for the CDR3: TGCGCCAGCAGCTTGGCCGGGACAGGGGGTGGCTACACCTTC. Translating gives CASSLAGTGGGYTF.

V and J are TRBV29-1 and TRBJ1-4; 9 nucleotides align to TRBD1. This CDR3 comprises 14 residues. V trimming: 6 bases; J trimming: 5 bases; junction bases outside the gene matches: 7. The germline V gene has CDR1 SQVTM and CDR2 ANQGSEA. CDR3 sequence (DNA): TGCAGCGTCGGATACGGGACAGGGAATGAAAAACTGTTTTTT. It specifies CSVGYGTGNEKLFF.

The chain uses TRBV2 and TRBJ1-5, with TRBD1 matching 7 bases. CDR1 and CDR2 (germline): SNHLY, FYNNEI. The CDR3 totals 15 residues. The V and J ends lost 9 bases and 0 bases, in that order; junction bases with no gene match: 8. The CDR3 coding sequence is TGTGCCAGTCAATGGGACAGCGATAGCAATCAGCCCCAGCATTTT. This encodes CASQWDSDSNQPQHF. The entire variable domain, with the rest obtained from reference TRBV2 and TRBJ1-5, is as follows: EPEVTQTPSHQVTQMGQEVILRCVPISNHLYFYWYRQILGQKVEFLVSFYNNEISEKSEIFDDQFSVERPDGSNFTLKIRSTKLEDSAMYFCASQWDSDSNQPQHFGDGTRLSIL.

This chain uses TRBV6-5 with TRBJ1-2; D ambiguous. Germline V gene lookup returns CDR1 MNHEY and CDR2 SVGAGI. The CDR3 loop spans 13 amino acids. The V and J ends lost 4 bases and 4 bases respectively, with 10 bases between them. CDR3 loop: CASSLVDSYGYTF. CDR3 nucleotide sequence: TGTGCCAGCAGTTTGGTAGATTCCTATGGCTACACCTTC.

This clone has only a few counts. The chain carries TRBV23-1 and TRBJ2-3; D is unclear. TRBV23-1 is recorded as an ORF, its role being uncertain. This CDR3 region has 16 residues. Trimming shortened V by 7 bases and J by 3 bases, and 20 bases separated the two germline ends. This chain's CDR3 is CASISSSPAGTDTQYF. In DNA form, the CDR3 reads TGCGCCAGCATTTCGTCGAGCCCGGCCGGGACAGATACGCAGTATTTT.

The chain recombines TRBV9 with TRBJ2-3; possibly TRBD1 for D (6 bases). Looked up from germline, CDR1 is SGDLS and CDR2 is YYNGEE. The CDR3 runs 15 residues. V was clipped by 1 base and J by 1 base, with 10 bases between them. This chain's CDR3 is CASSVFQGRTDTQYF. Written as DNA, the CDR3 is TGTGCCAGCAGCGTATTCCAGGGGCGCACAGATACGCAGTATTTT.

The chain uses TRBV7-2 and TRBJ2-7; TRBD2 matches at 10 bases. The length of the CDR3 is 14 residues. The germline V gene has CDR1 SGHTA and CDR2 FQGNSA. Unmatched junction bases numbered 4, after V lost 3 bases and J lost 5 bases. CDR3 nucleotide sequence: TGTGCCAGCAGCTTCTATAGCGGGGGGAACGAGCAGTACTTC. Its protein is CASSFYSGGNEQYF.

The J gene is TRBJ2-3, the V gene TRBV5-1, with D maybe TRBD2 (6 bases). This CDR3 spans 14 amino acids. V was shortened by 6 bases and J by 2 bases, with 13 bases between the two germline ends. Germline CDR1 reads SGHRS; CDR2 reads YFSETQ. Written as DNA, the CDR3 is TGCGCCAGCAAGCGAGCGGGCCACACAGATACGCAGTATTTT. Its protein product is CASKRAGHTDTQYF.